A selection of T cell receptor beta chains follows, all from one sample in a study of OX40 agonist ivuxolimab in advanced cancers. TCRdb's table, derived via immunoSEQ multiplex PCR, lists solely in-frame clones and lacks some. The data contain about 51,000 clones, about nine tenths of them seen just once; the ten biggest clones take up 3.6%. The sequencing here drew on CD4+ or CD8+ T cells sorted from blood, taken in a trial of the OX40 agonist ivuxolimab. The receptors were sampled from an adult with an advanced solid tumor such as melanoma, head and neck, liver or kidney cancer. The CDR3 runs from the conserved cysteine through the conserved F or W. The D gene is left open where the match is weak. A clone size is listed for some rows: how often the clone was seen (once, few, many), or a class if it is expanded.

j_call: TRBJ1-1; clone_size: NA; v_call: TRBV6-1; d_call: TRBD1; cdr3_aa: CASKQQGAQRAFF; cdr3_nt: TGTGCCAGCAAGCAACAGGGGGCGCAGAGGGCTTTCTTT
j_call: TRBJ1-6; clone_size: few; v_call: TRBV18; d_call: TRBD1; cdr3_aa: CASSPIPPGQGNSPLHF; cdr3_nt: TGTGCCAGCTCACCAATTCCGCCGGGACAGGGTAATTCACCCCTCCACTTT
j_call: TRBJ2-5; clone_size: once; v_call: TRBV15; d_call: NA; cdr3_aa: CATSRGSKETQYF; cdr3_nt: TGTGCCACCAGCCGCGGATCAAAAGAGACCCAGTACTTC
j_call: TRBJ2-3; clone_size: NA; v_call: TRBV5-1; d_call: TRBD2; cdr3_aa: CASSLGASGDSTDTQYF; cdr3_nt: TGCGCCAGCAGCTTGGGGGCTAGCGGGGATAGCACAGATACGCAGTATTTT
j_call: TRBJ2-1; clone_size: NA; v_call: TRBV12-5; d_call: NA; cdr3_aa: CASGLVLGGRGRYNEQFF; cdr3_nt: TGTGCTAGTGGTTTGGTATTGGGGGGACGGGGTAGGTACAATGAGCAGTTCTTC
j_call: TRBJ1-1; clone_size: NA; v_call: TRBV19; d_call: NA; cdr3_aa: CASSLWTVMNTEAFF; cdr3_nt: TGTGCCAGTAGTCTCTGGACAGTGATGAACACTGAAGCTTTCTTT
j_call: TRBJ2-1; clone_size: once; v_call: TRBV2; d_call: NA; cdr3_aa: CASCPDSGLAEQFF; cdr3_nt: TGTGCCAGCTGTCCCGACAGTGGCTTAGCTGAGCAGTTCTTC
j_call: TRBJ2-2; clone_size: NA; v_call: TRBV18; d_call: NA; cdr3_aa: CASSPQGPGELFF; cdr3_nt: TGTGCCAGCTCACCCCAAGGGCCCGGGGAGCTGTTTTTT
j_call: TRBJ2-3; clone_size: few; v_call: TRBV2; d_call: TRBD2; cdr3_aa: CASSVVAGGTDTQYF; cdr3_nt: TGTGCCAGCAGTGTGGTAGCGGGGGGCACAGATACGCAGTATTTT
j_call: TRBJ2-3; clone_size: NA; v_call: TRBV5-1; d_call: NA; cdr3_aa: CASSLVTTDTQYF; cdr3_nt: TGCGCCAGCAGCTTGGTCACGACGGATACGCAGTATTTT
j_call: TRBJ1-2; clone_size: few; v_call: TRBV27; d_call: TRBD1; cdr3_aa: CASSLGPPWVTGEATTYGYTF; cdr3_nt: TGTGCCAGCAGTTTGGGGCCTCCTTGGGTTACAGGGGAGGCCACCACCTATGGCTACACCTTC
j_call: TRBJ2-7; clone_size: NA; v_call: TRBV11-3; d_call: TRBD1; cdr3_aa: CASSLGQGLSEQYF; cdr3_nt: TGTGCCAGCAGCCTAGGACAGGGCCTCTCGGAGCAGTACTTC
j_call: TRBJ2-3; clone_size: NA; v_call: TRBV9; d_call: TRBD1; cdr3_aa: CASSKTGTGGPFTDTQYF; cdr3_nt: TGTGCCAGCAGCAAAACCGGGACAGGGGGCCCCTTCACAGATACGCAGTATTTT
j_call: TRBJ1-2; clone_size: medium-sized; v_call: TRBV18; d_call: NA; cdr3_aa: CASSPQDTAYGYTF; cdr3_nt: TGTGCCAGCTCACCACAGGACACAGCCTATGGCTACACCTTC
j_call: TRBJ1-1; clone_size: once; v_call: TRBV9; d_call: NA; cdr3_aa: CASSGPYTEAFF; cdr3_nt: TGTGCCAGCAGTGGACCGTACACTGAAGCTTTCTTT
j_call: TRBJ1-6; clone_size: NA; v_call: TRBV4-1; d_call: NA; cdr3_aa: CASSNPPGTPRSSYNSPLHF; cdr3_nt: TGCGCCAGCAGCAACCCGCCTGGGACGCCAAGGAGCTCCTATAATTCACCCCTCCACTTT
j_call: TRBJ2-3; clone_size: NA; v_call: TRBV29-1; d_call: NA; cdr3_aa: CSVDGHPRGTDTQYF; cdr3_nt: TGCAGCGTTGACGGACACCCGAGGGGCACAGATACGCAGTATTTT
j_call: TRBJ1-6; clone_size: NA; v_call: TRBV5-6; d_call: NA; cdr3_aa: CASSLGGRGASYNSPLHF; cdr3_nt: TGTGCCAGCAGCTTGGGGGGCAGGGGTGCGTCCTATAATTCACCCCTCCACTTT
j_call: TRBJ2-3; clone_size: NA; v_call: TRBV11-3; d_call: NA; cdr3_aa: CASSFGSAPDTQYF; cdr3_nt: TGTGCCAGCAGCTTCGGCAGTGCCCCAGATACGCAGTATTTT
j_call: TRBJ2-7; clone_size: NA; v_call: TRBV7-3; d_call: TRBD1; cdr3_aa: CASSPFRDSYEQYF; cdr3_nt: TGTGCCAGCAGCCCCTTCCGGGACAGCTACGAGCAGTACTTC
j_call: TRBJ2-3; clone_size: NA; v_call: TRBV20-1; d_call: NA; cdr3_aa: CSARRLDTQYF; cdr3_nt: TGCAGTGCTCGCCGCTTAGATACGCAGTATTTT
j_call: TRBJ2-1; clone_size: NA; v_call: TRBV7-9; d_call: TRBD1; cdr3_aa: CASSLTGQYLLEEQFF; cdr3_nt: TGTGCCAGCAGCTTAACGGGACAGTACCTACTGGAAGAGCAGTTCTTC
j_call: TRBJ2-3; clone_size: NA; v_call: TRBV5-4; d_call: TRBD1; cdr3_aa: CASSSGGTGNTDTQYF; cdr3_nt: TGTGCCAGCAGCTCTGGGGGGACAGGGAACACAGATACGCAGTATTTT
j_call: TRBJ2-6; clone_size: NA; v_call: TRBV5-1; d_call: TRBD1; cdr3_aa: CATQQGPGANVLTF; cdr3_nt: TGCGCCACACAACAGGGGCCTGGGGCCAACGTCCTGACTTTC
j_call: TRBJ2-7; clone_size: NA; v_call: TRBV11-1; d_call: TRBD1; cdr3_aa: CASSSPTGTYEQYF; cdr3_nt: TGTGCCAGCAGCTCGCCGACAGGGACCTACGAGCAGTACTTC
j_call: TRBJ1-3; clone_size: NA; v_call: TRBV4-1; d_call: TRBD1; cdr3_aa: CASSQEYRGTGNTIYF; cdr3_nt: TGCGCCAGCAGCCAGGAGTACAGGGGAACTGGAAACACCATATATTTT
j_call: TRBJ2-7; clone_size: NA; v_call: TRBV5-1; d_call: TRBD1; cdr3_aa: CASSGTGTAFGEQYF; cdr3_nt: TGCGCCAGCAGCGGGACCGGGACAGCATTTGGCGAGCAGTACTTC
j_call: TRBJ1-1; clone_size: NA; v_call: TRBV6-5; d_call: NA; cdr3_aa: CASRIRGLNTEAFF; cdr3_nt: TGTGCCAGCAGAATTAGAGGATTGAACACTGAAGCTTTCTTT
j_call: TRBJ2-5; clone_size: NA; v_call: TRBV9; d_call: NA; cdr3_aa: CASSVGLSQETQYF; cdr3_nt: TGTGCCAGCAGCGTAGGACTCTCCCAAGAGACCCAGTACTTC
j_call: TRBJ1-5; clone_size: NA; v_call: TRBV11-2; d_call: NA; cdr3_aa: CASSQDVGRQPQHF; cdr3_nt: TGTGCCAGCAGTCAGGACGTTGGGCGGCAGCCCCAGCATTTT
j_call: TRBJ2-5; clone_size: once; v_call: TRBV21-1; d_call: NA; cdr3_aa: CASSKEALTETQYF; cdr3_nt: TGTGCCAGCAGCAAAGAGGCCCTCACAGAGACCCAGTACTTC
j_call: TRBJ2-7; clone_size: NA; v_call: TRBV28; d_call: NA; cdr3_aa: CASIPPGGRSQGIDEQYF; cdr3_nt: TGTGCCAGCATCCCCCCGGGCGGACGGTCGCAGGGTATCGACGAGCAGTACTTC
j_call: TRBJ2-4; clone_size: NA; v_call: TRBV7-2; d_call: NA; cdr3_aa: CASSLEGGMVKNIQYF; cdr3_nt: TGTGCCAGCAGCTTAGAAGGGGGGATGGTCAAAAACATTCAGTACTTC
j_call: TRBJ2-4; clone_size: NA; v_call: TRBV7-8; d_call: NA; cdr3_aa: CASSLAHRRSGQGDKNIQYF; cdr3_nt: TGTGCCAGCAGCTTAGCCCACAGACGGAGCGGGCAGGGTGACAAAAACATTCAGTACTTC
j_call: TRBJ2-5; clone_size: NA; v_call: TRBV30; d_call: NA; cdr3_aa: CASRTGFLSETQYF; cdr3_nt: TGTGCATCACGAACAGGGTTTTTGTCGGAGACCCAGTACTTC
j_call: TRBJ2-1; clone_size: NA; v_call: TRBV20-1; d_call: NA; cdr3_aa: CSARYNEQFF; cdr3_nt: TGCAGTGCTAGATACAATGAGCAGTTCTTC
j_call: TRBJ2-1; clone_size: NA; v_call: TRBV12-1; d_call: NA; cdr3_aa: CALGGSNEQFF; cdr3_nt: TGTGCCTTAGGGGGGTCCAATGAGCAGTTCTTC
j_call: TRBJ1-6; clone_size: NA; v_call: TRBV7-3; d_call: NA; cdr3_aa: CASSSSGVVNSPLHF; cdr3_nt: TGTGCCAGCAGCTCTAGCGGGGTTGTTAATTCACCCCTCCACTTT
j_call: TRBJ1-5; clone_size: few; v_call: TRBV5-6; d_call: NA; cdr3_aa: CASSFSRVGQPQHF; cdr3_nt: TGTGCCAGCAGCTTTAGCAGGGTAGGTCAGCCCCAGCATTTT
j_call: TRBJ1-6; clone_size: NA; v_call: TRBV10-3; d_call: NA; cdr3_aa: CAIKETENPNSPLHF; cdr3_nt: TGTGCCATCAAGGAGACAGAAAATCCTAATTCACCCCTCCACTTT
j_call: TRBJ2-7; clone_size: NA; v_call: TRBV29-1; d_call: TRBD1; cdr3_aa: CSVEQTGFSEQYF; cdr3_nt: TGCAGCGTTGAACAGACAGGGTTCTCCGAGCAGTACTTC
j_call: TRBJ2-5; clone_size: NA; v_call: TRBV2; d_call: NA; cdr3_aa: CASSAGARGETQYF; cdr3_nt: TGTGCCAGCAGTGCAGGGGCCCGAGGGGAGACCCAGTACTTC
j_call: TRBJ1-2; clone_size: NA; v_call: TRBV7-2; d_call: NA; cdr3_aa: CASSFRTVGDGYTF; cdr3_nt: TGTGCCAGCAGCTTCCGGACAGTCGGTGATGGCTACACCTTC